The 30 T cell receptor beta chains reported below all come from one sample, sequenced in a study of response to subunit inactivated influenza vaccine. TCRdb re-analysed the RT-PCR reads in MiXCR, keeping a single row per CDR3 protein. Here the sample spans hundreds of thousands of distinct CDR3 sequences, around a sixth being singletons. The input for sequencing was PBMCs from blood, taken more than 4 days after vaccination. Receptors originate from a middle-aged man who received an inactivated influenza vaccine.

The chain links TRBV15 to TRBJ2-1; a weak D match, TRBD1 (6 bases). CDR3 length equals 16 residues. From germline, CDR1 is LNHNV and CDR2 YYDKDF (reference sequence). The germline V and J ends were trimmed by 4 bases and 0 bases, with 13 bases remaining between them. In DNA, the CDR3 is TGTGCCACCAGCACCCGGGACACCGGCTCCTACAATGAGCAGTTCTTC. The encoded protein is CATSTRDTGSYNEQFF.

This clonotype appeared a few times. V gene TRBV4-2 combines with J gene TRBJ2-7; 9 bases are a match to TRBD2. The CDR3 contains 16 residues. J was trimmed by 1 base and V by 0 bases; bases with no gene match: 4. Per germline, CDR1 LGHNA and CDR2 YNFKEQ. The CDR3 loop is CASSQDSLAGSYEQYF. CDR3 nucleotide sequence: TGTGCCAGCAGCCAAGATAGCCTAGCGGGATCCTACGAGCAGTACTTC.

There are a few counts of this clonotype. The chain has TRBV7-2 and TRBJ2-7, with no clear D. V was clipped by 0 bases and J by 2 bases, with 11 bases between them. CDR1 is SGHTA and CDR2 is FQGNSA in the germline V gene. This CDR3 region has 15 residues. CDR3 bases: TGTGCCAGCAGCTTAGCGTTTAACGGAGCCTACGAGCAGTACTTC. Translating gives CASSLAFNGAYEQYF.

This clonotype came up a few times. The genes are TRBV27 and TRBJ2-3; 10 bases line up with TRBD2. This CDR3 has 20 residues. The junction had 18 bases not matched to a gene; V was cut back by 5 bases and J by 1 base. Germline loops: CDR1 MNHEY, CDR2 SMNVEV (reference sequence). The CDR3 DNA reads as TGTGCCAGCAGTCGCACTATGGGGCTAGCGGGAGTTACGGGCACAGATACGCAGTATTTT. Residues: CASSRTMGLAGVTGTDTQYF.

This clonotype was seen more than once but under ten times. The rearrangement joins TRBV24-1 to TRBJ2-5, with D hard to call. The V end was cut by 2 bases, the J end by 5 bases, with 8 bases between. Germline V lookup: CDR1 KGHDR, CDR2 SFDVKD. The CDR3 spans 13 residues. The CDR3 DNA sequence: TGTGCCACCAGTGATTCTCAAATTGAGACCCAGTACTTC. Encoded protein: CATSDSQIETQYF.

The table lists this clonotype with many counts. The chain has TRBV15 and TRBJ2-4, with 7 bases matching TRBD2. With 3 bases clipped from V and 3 bases from J, the junction kept 20 bases outside the gene matches. The germline gives CDR1 LNHNV, CDR2 YYDKDF (reference sequence). The CDR3 is made up of 20 amino acids. The CDR3 loop reads CATSSLPLAGFVLGKNIQYF. CDR3 sequence (DNA): TGTGCCACCAGCAGTTTGCCATTAGCGGGCTTTGTGTTGGGCAAAAACATTCAGTACTTC.

V is TRBV10-3 and J is TRBJ2-7; the D gene is possibly TRBD1 (6 bases). From germline, CDR1 is ENHRY and CDR2 SYGVKD. V lost 1 base to trimming and J lost 6 bases, with 7 bases between them. The CDR3 covers 12 residues. CDR3 DNA sequence: TGTGCCATCAGTGAGTTCAGGGGCGAGCAGTACTTC. It codes for CAISEFRGEQYF.

This clonotype was seen ten or more times. The chain links TRBV7-4 to TRBJ2-7, with TRBD2 identical over 7 bases. This CDR3 contains 15 residues. Losses at the gene ends were 4 bases for V and 3 bases for J; bases not matched to a gene: 9. The germline gives CDR1 SGHVT, CDR2 SQSDAQ. CDR3 sequence: CASSSLRLADYEQYF. In DNA form, the CDR3 reads TGTGCCAGCAGCTCCCTTCGGCTAGCGGACTACGAGCAGTACTTC.

There are a few counts of this clonotype. The CDR3 spells CASSQGGSQGNEQFF. The CDR3 nucleotides are TGTGCCAGCAGCCAAGGGGGGAGCCAAGGTAATGAGCAGTTCTTC. J is TRBJ2-1 and V is TRBV5-6, with D possibly being TRBD1 or TRBD2 (6 bases each). The CDR3 length is 15 residues. Trimming stripped 4 bases from V and 7 bases from J, with 18 bases between. In germline, CDR1 is SGHDT, CDR2 YYEEEE.

The gene calls are TRBV10-2 and TRBJ2-2; 12 bases fit TRBD2. The junction had 9 bases not matched to a gene; V was cut back by 7 bases and J by 6 bases. The CDR3 runs to 16 residues. In germline, CDR1 is WSHSY, CDR2 SAAADI. CDR3: CASKKLAGGESGELFF. The CDR3 region has the DNA TGCGCCAGCAAGAAACTAGCGGGAGGTGAATCCGGGGAGCTGTTTTTT.

Ten or more counts support this clonotype. The chain couples TRBV4-3 to TRBJ2-1; tentative D call: TRBD2 (5 bases). This CDR3 comprises 17 residues. CDR1 and CDR2 from the germline V gene are LGHNA and YSLEER. Trimming cost V 0 bases and J 0 bases, with 12 bases left between them. The DNA of the CDR3 is TGCGCCAGCAGCCAAGATCTGCGGGCGTCCTCCTACAATGAGCAGTTCTTC. It is translated as CASSQDLRASSYNEQFF.

This rearrangement joins TRBV30 to TRBJ2-1; TRBD2 aligns across 9 bases. The CDR3 runs 13 residues. Germline V gene sequence: CDR1 GTSNPN, CDR2 SVGIG (reference sequence). Trimming took 5 bases from V and 9 from J; bases not matched to a gene: 8. CDR3 protein: CAWRRGGLGEQFF. Here the CDR3 DNA reads TGTGCCTGGCGGCGGGGGGGTTTGGGTGAGCAGTTCTTC.

The sample holds many counts of this clonotype. This chain uses TRBV7-8 with TRBJ2-3, with D tentatively TRBD1 (5 bases). The germline gives CDR1 SGHVS, CDR2 FQNEAQ. The germline V and J ends were trimmed by 2 bases and 4 bases, with 10 bases remaining between them. The CDR3 length is 14 residues. CDR3 amino acids: CASSLQGRADTQYF. CDR3 coding DNA: TGTGCCAGCAGCTTACAGGGCCGGGCAGATACGCAGTATTTT.

This clonotype was seen a few times. The rearrangement uses TRBV10-3 and TRBJ1-1; perhaps TRBD1 as D (5 bases). Germline loops: CDR1 ENHRY, CDR2 SYGVKD. V was shortened by 9 bases and J by 1 base, with 15 bases between the two germline ends. This CDR3 comprises 14 residues. CDR3 DNA sequence: TGTGCCATACGACCGACACAGGAGAACACTGAAGCTTTCTTT. Residues: CAIRPTQENTEAFF.

The chain employs TRBV7-2 and TRBJ2-2, with TRBD2 as a possible D gene (5 bases). The CDR3 is made up of 13 amino acids. V lost 4 bases and J 6 bases, leaving 9 bases between the germline ends. Germline-derived CDR1 and CDR2 are SGHTA and FQGNSA. The CDR3 nucleotides read TGTGCCAGCAGCTGGAGGAGATCCGGGGAGCTGTTTTTT. Its protein is CASSWRRSGELFF.

This clonotype was counted a few times. V is TRBV9 and J is TRBJ2-1; unclear D gene. Germline assignment: CDR1 SGDLS and CDR2 YYNGEE. V lost 0 bases, J lost 8 bases, and 15 bases lay in between. The CDR3 is made up of 15 amino acids. CDR3: CASSVGGYAWDEQFF. The CDR3 DNA reads TGTGCCAGCAGCGTAGGAGGTTACGCCTGGGATGAGCAGTTCTTC.

This clonotype was seen more than once but under ten times. The CDR3 spells CSARGQAQGIGELFF. DNA for the CDR3: TGCAGTGCTAGGGGGCAGGCACAGGGGATCGGGGAGCTGTTTTTT. V usage is TRBV20-1 and J usage is TRBJ2-2; 7 bases agree with TRBD1. Germline V gene lookup returns CDR1 DFQATT and CDR2 SNEGSKA (reference sequence). The CDR3 extends over 15 amino acids. Trimming removed 3 bases from V and 7 bases from J; junction bases left unmatched: 11.

This clonotype was recorded at least ten times. The chain links TRBV29-1 to TRBJ2-7; D remains ambiguous. The CDR3 is 13 amino acids. V gave up 6 bases and J gave up 2 bases, with 14 bases separating them. Germline assignment: CDR1 SQVTM and CDR2 ANQGSEA. The CDR3 loop reads CSVADLRPYEQYF. DNA for the CDR3: TGCAGCGTGGCGGATCTCAGGCCCTACGAGCAGTACTTC.

This clonotype has just a few counts. The V call is TRBV10-3, the J call TRBJ2-3; 7 positions agree with TRBD2. Trimming removed 1 base from V and 5 bases from J; junction bases left unmatched: 6. The CDR3 runs 15 residues. Germline assignment: CDR1 ENHRY and CDR2 SYGVKD. Here the CDR3 reads CAISEFGGGEDTQYF. For the CDR3, the DNA is TGTGCCATCAGTGAGTTCGGTGGGGGGGAAGATACGCAGTATTTT.

V gene TRBV5-1 combines with J gene TRBJ2-2; 10 bases match TRBD2. The CDR3 sequence is 16 residues long. Trimming removed 1 base from V and 2 bases from J; junction bases left unmatched: 2. The V gene's germline CDR1 is SGHRS and CDR2 YFSETQ. The CDR3 coding sequence is TGCGCCAGCAGCTTGACTAGCGGGGCCAACACCGGGGAGCTGTTTTTT. Translated: CASSLTSGANTGELFF.

This clonotype has a handful of counts. This chain uses TRBV5-1 with TRBJ2-1; TRBD2 aligns across 12 bases. This CDR3 is 15 amino acids long. Germline V lookup: CDR1 SGHRS, CDR2 YFSETQ. V gave up 0 bases and J gave up 9 bases; unmatched junction bases: 4. In nucleotides, the CDR3 is TGCGCCAGCAGCTTGGGACTAGCGGGAGAAGGTGAGCAGTTCTTC. It translates to CASSLGLAGEGEQFF.

The chain joins TRBV24-1 to TRBJ2-3, with 8 positions matching TRBD2. Germline CDR1 reads KGHDR; CDR2 reads SFDVKD. This CDR3 comprises 15 residues. Trimming at V came to 7 bases and at J to 6 bases, leaving 11 bases not matched to a gene. For the CDR3, the DNA is TGTGCCACCAGAGCGGGGGCGTCCGGTCGCGATACGCAGTATTTT. Residues: CATRAGASGRDTQYF.

Only a few counts were recorded for this clonotype. This chain connects TRBV5-1 to TRBJ2-1; perhaps TRBD1 as D (5 bases). The CDR3 has 14 amino acids. Per the germline V gene, CDR1 is SGHRS and CDR2 is YFSETQ. Trimming cost V 4 bases and J 7 bases, with 15 bases left between them. The CDR3 region has the DNA TGCGCCAGCAGCCCCGGACACAAAACTAATGAGCAGTTCTTC. Encoded protein: CASSPGHKTNEQFF.

V gene TRBV30 combines with J gene TRBJ2-2; D ambiguous. The CDR3 loop spans 14 amino acids. The germline V and J ends were trimmed by 2 bases and 0 bases, with 7 bases remaining between them. Per germline, CDR1 GTSNPN and CDR2 SVGIG (reference sequence). The CDR3: CAWSHSSNTGELFF. The CDR3 bases are TGTGCCTGGAGTCATAGCTCGAACACCGGGGAGCTGTTTTTT.

The V gene is TRBV29-1, the J gene TRBJ2-3, with 10 bases matching TRBD2. V was pared by 4 bases and J by 5 bases, with 12 bases of the junction left unmatched. From germline, CDR1 is SQVTM and CDR2 ANQGSEA. This CDR3 region has 16 residues. The CDR3 DNA reads TGCAGCGTTGTGTCGACTAGCGGGCGCCTAGGAGATACGCAGTATTTT. Protein sequence: CSVVSTSGRLGDTQYF.

This clonotype was picked up a small number of times. The J gene is TRBJ2-7, the V gene TRBV4-1; tentative D call: TRBD2 (5 bases). This CDR3 is built from 17 residues. Germline V CDR1 and CDR2: MGHRA, YSYEKL. The germline V and J ends were trimmed by 2 bases and 2 bases, with 19 bases remaining between them. CDR3 DNA: TGCGCCAGCAGCCAAAATGCGGAACTAGTGCCTACCTACGAGCAGTACTTC. It yields the protein CASSQNAELVPTYEQYF.

As regards this clonotype: An end of the junction does not agree with germline; a read error may underlie this. The V gene is TRBV15, the J gene TRBJ2-1, with D possibly TRBD1 on 5 matching bases. The CDR3 consists of 16 residues. Germline V gene sequence: CDR1 LNHNV, CDR2 YYDKDF (reference sequence). CDR3 protein: CDTSRVRTSAYNEQFF. The CDR3 DNA follows: TGTGACACCAGCAGAGTGCGGACATCTGCCTACAATGAGCAGTTCTTC.

The chain has TRBV7-2 and TRBJ2-5, with TRBD2 matching 12 bases. The V gene's germline CDR1 is SGHTA and CDR2 FQGNSA. The V gene end was trimmed by 5 bases and the J gene end by 9 bases; junction bases not matched to a gene: 10. This CDR3 contains 15 residues. CDR3 nucleotides: TGTGCCAGCAGCAGACCCGGACTAGCGGGATTGGCCCAGTACTTC. Translating gives CASSRPGLAGLAQYF.

The chain has TRBV5-1 and TRBJ2-3; 7 bases line up with TRBD1. V lost 1 base and J lost 5; bases outside the gene matches: 19. CDR3 length: 19 residues. Germline lookup yields CDR1 SGHRS and CDR2 YFSETQ. This CDR3 is CASSLQPYRGGRERDTQYF. Here the CDR3 DNA reads TGCGCCAGCAGCTTGCAACCCTACAGGGGCGGAAGGGAAAGAGATACGCAGTATTTT.

This clonotype has at least ten counts. This chain links TRBV20-1 with TRBJ1-6; 8 nucleotides agree with TRBD1. The germline V gene has CDR1 DFQATT and CDR2 SNEGSKA (reference sequence). The CDR3 runs to 14 residues. Trimming took 2 bases from V and 6 from J; bases not matched to a gene: 3. CDR3 sequence (DNA): TGCAGTGCTAGAACAGGGGGAGGTAATTCACCCCTCCACTTT. Protein sequence: CSARTGGGNSPLHF.